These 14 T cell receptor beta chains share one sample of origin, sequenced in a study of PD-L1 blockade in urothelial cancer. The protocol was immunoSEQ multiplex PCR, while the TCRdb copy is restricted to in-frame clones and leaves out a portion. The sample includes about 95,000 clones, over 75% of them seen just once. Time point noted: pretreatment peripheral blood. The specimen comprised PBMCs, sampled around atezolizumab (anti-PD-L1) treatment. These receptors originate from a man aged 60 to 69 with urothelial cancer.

CDR3 in DNA: TGTGCCAGCAGTTCCTCCAGGGAAGGTGGCTACACCTTC. Protein product: CASSSSREGGYTF. The V call is TRBV27, the J call TRBJ1-2, with D possibly being TRBD1 (5 bases). CDR3 length: 13 amino acids. Trimming left V 4 bases short and J 7 bases short, with 13 bases between. Germline CDR1 reads MNHEY; CDR2 reads SMNVEV (reference sequence).

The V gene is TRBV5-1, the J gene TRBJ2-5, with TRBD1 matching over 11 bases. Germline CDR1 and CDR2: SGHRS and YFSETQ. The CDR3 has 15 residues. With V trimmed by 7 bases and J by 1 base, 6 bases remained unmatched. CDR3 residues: CASLPGQGGQETQYF. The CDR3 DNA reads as TGCGCCAGCTTACCGGGACAGGGGGGCCAAGAGACCCAGTACTTC.

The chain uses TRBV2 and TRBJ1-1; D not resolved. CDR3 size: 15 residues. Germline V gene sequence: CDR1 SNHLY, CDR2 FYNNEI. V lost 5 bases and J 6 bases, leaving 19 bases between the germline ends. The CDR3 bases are TGTGCCAGCAGTCCCATGACGACTGGAATCGCTGAAGCTTTCTTT. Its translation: CASSPMTTGIAEAFF.

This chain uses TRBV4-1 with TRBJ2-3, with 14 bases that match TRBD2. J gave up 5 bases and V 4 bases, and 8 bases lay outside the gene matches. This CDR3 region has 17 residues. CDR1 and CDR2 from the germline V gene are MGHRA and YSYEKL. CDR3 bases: TGCGCCAGCAGCCCAACGGGACTAGCGGGAGCGGAAGATACGCAGTATTTT. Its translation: CASSPTGLAGAEDTQYF.

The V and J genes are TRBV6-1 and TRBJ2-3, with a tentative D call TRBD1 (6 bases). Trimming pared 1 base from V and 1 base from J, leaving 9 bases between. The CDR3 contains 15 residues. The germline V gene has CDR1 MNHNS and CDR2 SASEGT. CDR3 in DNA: TGTGCCAGCAGTGAAGGACAGGAGCGCACAGATACGCAGTATTTT. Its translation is CASSEGQERTDTQYF.

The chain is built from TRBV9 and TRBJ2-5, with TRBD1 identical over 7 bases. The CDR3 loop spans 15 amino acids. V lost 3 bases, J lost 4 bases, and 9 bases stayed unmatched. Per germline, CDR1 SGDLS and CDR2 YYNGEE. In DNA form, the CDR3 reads TGTGCCAGCAGCGCCCACAGGGGAGTAGGAGAGACCCAGTACTTC. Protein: CASSAHRGVGETQYF.

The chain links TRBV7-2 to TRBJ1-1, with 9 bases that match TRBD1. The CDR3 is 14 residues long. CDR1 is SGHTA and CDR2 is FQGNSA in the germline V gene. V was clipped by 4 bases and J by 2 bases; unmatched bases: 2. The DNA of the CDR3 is TGTGCCAGCAGCTGGGGACAGGGAAACACTGAAGCTTTCTTT. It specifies CASSWGQGNTEAFF.

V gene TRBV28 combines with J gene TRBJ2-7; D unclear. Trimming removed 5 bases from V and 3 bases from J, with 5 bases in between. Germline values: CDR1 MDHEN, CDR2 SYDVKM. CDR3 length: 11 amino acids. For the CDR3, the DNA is TGTGCCAGCAGTCCCTACTACGAGCAGTACTTC. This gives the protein CASSPYYEQYF.

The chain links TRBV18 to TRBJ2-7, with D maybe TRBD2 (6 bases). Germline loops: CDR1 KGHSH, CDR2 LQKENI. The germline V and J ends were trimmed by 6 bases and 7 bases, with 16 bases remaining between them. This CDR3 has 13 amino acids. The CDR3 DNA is TGTGCCAGCTCCCTCTCGGGGGTGGGAGAGCAGTACTTC. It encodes CASSLSGVGEQYF.

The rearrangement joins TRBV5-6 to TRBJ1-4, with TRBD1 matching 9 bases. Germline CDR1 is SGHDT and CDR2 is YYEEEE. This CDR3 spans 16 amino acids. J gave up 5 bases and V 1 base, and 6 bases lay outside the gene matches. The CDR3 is CASSLRGQGFNEKLFF. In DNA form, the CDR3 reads TGTGCCAGCAGCTTGCGGGGACAGGGATTCAATGAAAAACTGTTTTTT.

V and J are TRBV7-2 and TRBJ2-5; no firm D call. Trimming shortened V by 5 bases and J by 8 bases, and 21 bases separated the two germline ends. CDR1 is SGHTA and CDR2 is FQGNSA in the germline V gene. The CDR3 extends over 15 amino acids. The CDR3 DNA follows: TGTGCCAGCAGCCCACGACCGACTGGCCAAGGAACCCAGTACTTC. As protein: CASSPRPTGQGTQYF.

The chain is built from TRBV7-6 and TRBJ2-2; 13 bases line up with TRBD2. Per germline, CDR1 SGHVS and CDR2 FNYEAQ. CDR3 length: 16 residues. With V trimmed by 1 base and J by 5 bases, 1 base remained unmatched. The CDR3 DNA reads TGTGCCAGCAGCTTAGAGACTAGCGGGGGGACCGGGGAGCTGTTTTTT. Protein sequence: CASSLETSGGTGELFF.

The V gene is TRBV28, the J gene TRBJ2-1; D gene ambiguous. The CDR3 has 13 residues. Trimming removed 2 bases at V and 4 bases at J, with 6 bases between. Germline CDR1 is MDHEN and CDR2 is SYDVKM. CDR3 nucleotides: TGTGCCAGCAGTTTAGGGCCTTACAATGAGCAGTTCTTC. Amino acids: CASSLGPYNEQFF.

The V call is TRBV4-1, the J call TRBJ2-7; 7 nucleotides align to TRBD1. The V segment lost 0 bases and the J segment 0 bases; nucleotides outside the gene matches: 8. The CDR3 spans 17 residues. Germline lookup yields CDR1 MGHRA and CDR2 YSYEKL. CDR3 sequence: CASSQEVGTGDSYEQYF. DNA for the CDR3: TGCGCCAGCAGCCAAGAGGTGGGAACAGGGGACTCCTACGAGCAGTACTTC.